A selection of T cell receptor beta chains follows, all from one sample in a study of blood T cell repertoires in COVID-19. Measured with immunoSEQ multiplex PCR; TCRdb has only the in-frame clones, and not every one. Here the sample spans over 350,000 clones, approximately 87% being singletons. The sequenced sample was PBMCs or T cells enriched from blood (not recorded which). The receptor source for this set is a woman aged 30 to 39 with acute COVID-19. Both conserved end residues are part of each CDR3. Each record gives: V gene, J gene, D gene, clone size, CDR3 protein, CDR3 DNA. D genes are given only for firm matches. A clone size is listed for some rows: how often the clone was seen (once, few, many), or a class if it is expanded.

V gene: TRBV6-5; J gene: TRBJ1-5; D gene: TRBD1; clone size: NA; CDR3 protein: CASSPQGLGNQPQHF; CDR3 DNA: TGTGCCAGCAGTCCACAGGGGTTAGGCAATCAGCCCCAGCATTTT
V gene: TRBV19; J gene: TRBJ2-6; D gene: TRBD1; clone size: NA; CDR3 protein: CASRRQGYGANVLTF; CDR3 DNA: TGTGCCAGCCGCCGACAGGGTTATGGGGCCAACGTCCTGACTTTC
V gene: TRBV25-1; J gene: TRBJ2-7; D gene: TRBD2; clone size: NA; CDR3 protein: CASSDRLAGAYEQYF; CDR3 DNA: TGTGCCAGCAGTGACCGACTAGCGGGGGCTTACGAGCAGTACTTC
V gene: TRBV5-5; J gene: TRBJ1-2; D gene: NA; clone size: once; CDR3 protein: CASSLWTANYGYTF; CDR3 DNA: TGTGCCAGCAGCTTGTGGACAGCAAACTATGGCTACACCTTC
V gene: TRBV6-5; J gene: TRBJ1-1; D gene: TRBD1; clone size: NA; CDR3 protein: CASRRTGNTEAFF; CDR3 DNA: TGTGCCAGCAGAAGGACAGGGAACACTGAAGCTTTCTTT
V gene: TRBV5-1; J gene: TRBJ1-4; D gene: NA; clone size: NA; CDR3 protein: CASSPGLLNNEKLFF; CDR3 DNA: TGCGCCAGCAGCCCCGGACTCCTAAATAATGAAAAACTGTTTTTT
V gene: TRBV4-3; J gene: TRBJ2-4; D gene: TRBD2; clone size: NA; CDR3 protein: CASSQGSSGGKNIQYF; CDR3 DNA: TGCGCCAGCAGCCAAGGGTCTAGCGGGGGCAAAAACATTCAGTACTTC
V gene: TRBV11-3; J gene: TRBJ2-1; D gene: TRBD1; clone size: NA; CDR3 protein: CASSPRTGTDGNEQFF; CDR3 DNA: TGTGCCAGCAGCCCGAGAACCGGGACAGACGGCAATGAGCAGTTCTTC
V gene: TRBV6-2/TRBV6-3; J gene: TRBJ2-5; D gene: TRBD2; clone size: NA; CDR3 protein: CASSQSGGASETQYF; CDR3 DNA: TGTGCCAGCAGCCAAAGCGGGGGGGCCTCAGAGACCCAGTACTTC
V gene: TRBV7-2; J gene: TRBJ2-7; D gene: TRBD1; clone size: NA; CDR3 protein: CASSLTGGGYEQYF; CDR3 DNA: TGTGCCAGCAGCCTGACAGGGGGCGGCTACGAGCAGTACTTC
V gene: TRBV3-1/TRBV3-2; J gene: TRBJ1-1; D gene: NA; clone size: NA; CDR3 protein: CASSQDGSRSTEAFF; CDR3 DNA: TGTGCCAGCAGCCAAGATGGCAGTCGGAGCACTGAAGCTTTCTTT
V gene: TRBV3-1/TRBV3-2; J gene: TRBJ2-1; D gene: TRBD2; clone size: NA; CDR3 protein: CASSQEGLFYNEQFF; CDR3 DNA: TGTGCCAGCAGCCAAGAGGGACTATTCTACAATGAGCAGTTCTTC
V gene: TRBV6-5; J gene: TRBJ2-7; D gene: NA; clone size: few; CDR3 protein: CASSQTRSEQYF; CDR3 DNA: TGTGCCAGCAGTCAAACCAGGTCCGAGCAGTACTTC
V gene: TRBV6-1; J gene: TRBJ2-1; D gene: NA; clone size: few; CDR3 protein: CASSEAGGLYNEQFF; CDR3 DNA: TGTGCCAGCAGTGAAGCGGGGGGGCTGTACAATGAGCAGTTCTTC
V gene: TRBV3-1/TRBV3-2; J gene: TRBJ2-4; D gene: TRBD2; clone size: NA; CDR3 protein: CASSQTSSGGKNIQYF; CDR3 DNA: TGTGCCAGCAGCCAAACGTCTAGCGGGGGTAAAAACATTCAGTACTTC
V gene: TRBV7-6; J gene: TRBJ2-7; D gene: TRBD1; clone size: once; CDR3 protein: CASSLGTGVSNEQYF; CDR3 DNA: TGTGCCAGCAGCTTAGGGACAGGGGTTTCCAACGAGCAGTACTTC
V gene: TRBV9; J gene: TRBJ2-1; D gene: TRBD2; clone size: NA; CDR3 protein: CASSAPTHSGYNEQFF; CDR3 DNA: TGTGCCAGCAGCGCCCCGACACATAGCGGGTACAATGAGCAGTTCTTC
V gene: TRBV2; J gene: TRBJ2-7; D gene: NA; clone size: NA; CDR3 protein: CASSGGPKGYEQYF; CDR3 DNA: TGTGCCAGCAGTGGGGGCCCCAAGGGCTACGAGCAGTACTTC
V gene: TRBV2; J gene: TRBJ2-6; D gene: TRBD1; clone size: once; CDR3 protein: CASRTRLWGQGANVLTF; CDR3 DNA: TGTGCCAGCAGGACTCGACTGTGGGGACAGGGTGCCAACGTCCTGACTTTC
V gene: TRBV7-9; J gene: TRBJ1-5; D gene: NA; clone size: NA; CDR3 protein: CASSATVNNQPQHF; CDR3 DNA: TGTGCCAGCAGCGCTACAGTGAACAATCAGCCCCAGCATTTT